This passage covers 17 T cell receptor beta chains from one sample sequenced in a study of cytomegalovirus exposure and HLA in healthy donors. PCR employed 60 Vbeta and 13 Jbeta primers. The table came from immunoSEQ multiplex PCR; TCRdb's copy has only in-frame clones and leaves some out. Among 100,000 or so clones listed, around 79% were seen once. Sequencing input: PBMCs. Source of these receptors: a woman aged 40-49 years in good health and CMV-seronegative.

The rearrangement joins TRBV4-3 to TRBJ2-5, with TRBD1 matching 10 bases. Trimming took 1 base from V and 5 from J; bases not matched to a gene: 7. Germline CDR1 and CDR2: LGHNA and YSLEER. This CDR3 spans 16 amino acids. In DNA form, the CDR3 reads TGCGCCAGCAGCCAAGGCCGACAGGGGGCCAGCGAGACCCAGTACTTC. It translates to CASSQGRQGASETQYF.

The chain joins TRBV19 to TRBJ1-6, with TRBD1 matching over 8 bases. Germline V gives CDR1 LNHDA, CDR2 SQIVND (reference sequence). J gave up 7 bases and V 5 bases, and 4 bases lay outside the gene matches. The CDR3 length is 14 residues. The CDR3 coding sequence is TGTGCCAGTAGTGCCACAGGGGGGAATTCACCCCTCCACTTT. This sequence encodes CASSATGGNSPLHF. The full variable domain, with the rest looked up from reference TRBV19 and TRBJ1-6, is DGGITQSPKYLFRKEGQNVTLSCEQNLNHDAMYWYRQDPGQGLRLIYYSQIVNDFQKGDIAEGYSVSREKKESFPLTVTSAQKNPTAFYLCASSATGGNSPLHFGNGTRLTVT.

The V gene is TRBV29-1, the J gene TRBJ2-3; D might be TRBD2 (6 bases). Trimming took off 4 bases at V and 4 bases at J, with 15 bases between the two ends. Looked up from germline, CDR1 is SQVTM and CDR2 is ANQGSEA. The CDR3 runs 14 residues. The CDR3 loop is CSVGPSGGPDTQYF. Here the CDR3 DNA reads TGCAGCGTTGGACCCAGCGGAGGGCCAGATACGCAGTATTTT.

This chain uses TRBV28 with TRBJ2-5; tentatively, D is TRBD2 (5 bases). Between the trimmed V and J ends, which lost 7 bases and 1 base, there was a span of 10 bases. Germline CDR1 and CDR2: MDHEN and SYDVKM. This CDR3 contains 13 residues. The CDR3 protein is CASNPGTQETQYF. CDR3 nucleotide sequence: TGTGCCAGCAATCCGGGAACCCAAGAGACCCAGTACTTC.

The rearrangement joins TRBV18 to TRBJ2-7; D call uncertain. The CDR3 loop spans 15 amino acids. V lost 1 base and J 5 bases, leaving 15 bases between the germline ends. Germline loops: CDR1 KGHSH, CDR2 LQKENI. The CDR3 sequence: CASSPRPRLTHEQYF. Here the CDR3 DNA reads TGTGCCAGCTCACCACGTCCTAGGCTAACTCACGAGCAGTACTTC.

The gene calls are TRBV10-1 and TRBJ2-7; D perhaps matches TRBD1 (6 bases). The V end was cut by 6 bases, the J end by 6 bases, with 15 bases between. This CDR3 has 13 residues. Per germline, CDR1 WNHNN and CDR2 SYGVQD (reference sequence). The CDR3 DNA sequence: TGCGCCAGCAGCCTAAGTCAGGGGCGCGAGCAGTACTTC. Translating gives CASSLSQGREQYF.

The chain recombines TRBV11-2 with TRBJ1-1; D not resolved. The germline V and J ends were trimmed by 2 bases and 4 bases, with 11 bases remaining between them. This CDR3 region has 14 residues. Germline V gene data show CDR1 as SGHAT and CDR2 as FQNNGV. CDR3: CASSLPRVGTEAFF. The CDR3 coding sequence is TGTGCCAGCAGCTTACCCCGGGTAGGCACTGAAGCTTTCTTT.

V and J are TRBV6-4 and TRBJ2-3, with a tentative D call TRBD2 (6 bases). Germline V gene sequence: CDR1 MRHNA, CDR2 SNTAGT. This CDR3 region has 15 residues. V lost 4 bases to trimming and J lost 0 bases, with 11 bases between them. CDR3 DNA sequence: TGTGCCAGCAGTGCGGAGGGAGGAAGCACAGATACGCAGTATTTT. It is translated as CASSAEGGSTDTQYF.

The genes are TRBV4-3 and TRBJ1-2, with a possible D match to TRBD1 (5 bases). There are 16 residues in the CDR3. The V gene lost 1 base and the J gene lost 1 base, with 13 bases spanning the gap. CDR1 is LGHNA and CDR2 is YSLEER in the germline V gene. Written as DNA, the CDR3 is TGCGCCAGCAGCCAAGGGCTTGGGGGGAGTAACTATGGCTACACCTTC. Residues: CASSQGLGGSNYGYTF.

This sequence joins TRBV7-8 and TRBJ1-2; the D gene is possibly TRBD1 (6 bases). The V end was cut by 1 base, the J end by 8 bases, with 14 bases between. Germline V gene data show CDR1 as SGHVS and CDR2 as FQNEAQ. CDR3 length: 14 residues. The CDR3 DNA reads as TGTGCCAGCAGCTTAGATCGGGGACAATTAGGCTACACCTTC. The encoded protein is CASSLDRGQLGYTF.

The chain employs TRBV5-4 and TRBJ2-5; D remains ambiguous. This CDR3 is built from 12 residues. Germline assignment: CDR1 SGHNT and CDR2 YYREEE (reference sequence). The V end lost 3 bases, the J end lost 3 bases, and 6 bases lay between the germline ends. The CDR3 DNA is TGTGCCAGCAGCTCCCGCGAAGAGACCCAGTACTTC. Protein product: CASSSREETQYF.

The rearrangement links TRBV11-2 to TRBJ1-2; 7 bases map to TRBD1. Trimming cost V 2 bases and J 2 bases; bases outside gene matches: 5. This CDR3 has 15 amino acids. Germline V gives CDR1 SGHAT, CDR2 FQNNGV. This CDR3 reads CASSLSGQANYGYTF. DNA of the CDR3: TGTGCCAGCAGCTTAAGTGGACAGGCCAACTATGGCTACACCTTC.

This chain links TRBV27 with TRBJ1-1; TRBD1 is a possible D gene (5 bases). The germline CDR1 and CDR2 sequences are MNHEY and SMNVEV (reference sequence). V was pared by 5 bases and J by 3 bases, with 19 bases between. The CDR3 loop spans 16 amino acids. The CDR3 region has the DNA TGTGCCAGCAGTCCGCACTTTACGGGGGGACACACTGAAGCTTTCTTT. Protein: CASSPHFTGGHTEAFF.

CDR3: CASSLLAPLAGEDEQFF. CDR3 nucleotide sequence: TGTGCCAGCAGTTTATTGGCTCCATTAGCGGGAGAAGATGAGCAGTTCTTC. The V and J genes are TRBV28 and TRBJ2-1, with 9 nucleotides matching TRBD2. The trim removed 1 base at V and 8 bases at J, leaving 12 bases unmatched. The CDR3 spans 17 residues. Germline V CDR1 and CDR2: MDHEN, SYDVKM.

In its sample, this clone was seen a few times. The V call is TRBV7-7, the J call TRBJ2-2, with 12 bases aligning to TRBD2. The trim removed 4 bases at V and 0 bases at J, leaving 3 bases unmatched. The CDR3 is made up of 17 amino acids. Germline V CDR1 and CDR2: SSHAT, FNYEAQ (reference sequence). CDR3 loop: CASSSSSGGANTGELFF. CDR3 in DNA: TGTGCCAGCAGCTCCTCTAGCGGGGGGGCGAACACCGGGGAGCTGTTTTTT.

V gene TRBV7-8 combines with J gene TRBJ2-3; 7 nucleotides agree with TRBD1. Germline CDR1 SGHVS, CDR2 FQNEAQ. V shed 4 bases, J shed 1 base, and the junction held 5 bases outside the gene matches. This CDR3 has 15 residues. The CDR3 sequence is CASSSDRVGTDTQYF. The CDR3, as DNA: TGTGCCAGCAGCTCCGACAGGGTGGGCACAGATACGCAGTATTTT.

The V and J genes are TRBV4-3 and TRBJ1-1; D is perhaps TRBD1 (5 bases). V was pared by 0 bases and J by 7 bases, with 9 bases between. The germline V gene encodes CDR1 LGHNA and CDR2 YSLEER. This CDR3 is built from 13 residues. CDR3 sequence: CASSQDRGSEAFF. The CDR3 nucleotides read TGCGCCAGCAGCCAAGATAGGGGTAGTGAAGCTTTCTTT.